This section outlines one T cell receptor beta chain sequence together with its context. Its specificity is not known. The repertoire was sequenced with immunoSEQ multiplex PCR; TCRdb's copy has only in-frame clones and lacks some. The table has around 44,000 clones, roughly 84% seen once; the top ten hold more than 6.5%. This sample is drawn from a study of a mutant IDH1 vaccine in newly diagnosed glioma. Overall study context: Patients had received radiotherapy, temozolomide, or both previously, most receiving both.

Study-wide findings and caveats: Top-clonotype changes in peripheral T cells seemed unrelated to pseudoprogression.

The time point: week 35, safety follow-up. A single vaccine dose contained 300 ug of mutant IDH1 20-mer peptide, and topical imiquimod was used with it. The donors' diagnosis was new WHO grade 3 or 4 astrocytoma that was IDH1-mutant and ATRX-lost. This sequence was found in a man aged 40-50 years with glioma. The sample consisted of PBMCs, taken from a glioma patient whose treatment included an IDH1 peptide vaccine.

The CDR3 DNA reads TGTGCCAGCAGCTTCACGAGTGATTCTGAAAAACTGTTTTTT. It encodes CASSFTSDSEKLFF. The chain has TRBV7-9 and TRBJ1-4; D unresolved. This CDR3 comprises 14 residues. Trimming shortened V by 3 bases and J by 7 bases, and 12 bases separated the two germline ends. Germline-derived CDR1 and CDR2 are SEHNR and FQNEAQ (reference sequence). Filled out from reference TRBV7-9 and TRBJ1-4, the complete variable domain reads DTGVSQNPRHKITKRGQNVTFRCDPISEHNRLYWYRQTLGQGPEFLTYFQNEAQLEKSRLLSDRFSAERPKGSFSTLEIQRTEQGDSAMYLCASSFTSDSEKLFFGSGTQLSVL.